The present entry profiles one TCR beta chain with its context. The antigen is not known. A read error may account for a junction end that differs from germline. Only patients with CD8+CD57+ cell expansion on flow cytometry were chosen for sequencing. At the time of blood sampling, patients had not yet received any therapy. This entry belongs to a study of CD8+CD57+ T cells in acquired aplastic anemia. Study-level background: The average for DNA from sorted CD4+ and CD8+ cells was roughly 3 ug. Points from the study as a whole: There were about 27 CD8+ CDR3 sequences that occurred in both patients and controls. No significant patient-versus-control difference appeared in CD8+ Simpson's diversity.

Germline V gene data show CDR1 as SGDLS and CDR2 as YYNGEE. The CDR3 has 12 residues. TCR beta VDJ and CDR3 profiling used genomic DNA as template. TCRdb redid the calling of the reads with MiXCR, one entry per CDR3 protein. The sample has just over 200,000 distinct CDR3 sequences, about 62% seen once. The sequencing input was sorted CD4+, CD8+, or CD8+CD57+ T cells (not recorded which) from PBMCs. The TCR comes from a human donor with aplastic anemia. V is TRBV9 and J is TRBJ2-1, with 9 bases identical to TRBD1. DNA for the CDR3: TGTGCCAGCAGTGAAGACCTCCGGGACAGGGCCTTC. This translates into CASSEDLRDRAF.